Shown below are 26 T cell receptor beta chains from a single sample sequenced in a study of T-cell memory formation after mild COVID-19. TCRdb processed the 5' RACE reads anew with MiXCR; each CDR3 protein has one entry. The sample records about 400,000 distinct CDR3 sequences, about a sixth being singletons. The sequenced sample consisted of PBMCs or a T cell subset sorted from them (not recorded which). The receptors originated from a man aged 18-30 years who had mild COVID-19 (a few samples of this study predate the infection). Cell type and time point are not known.

This clonotype was seen only a few times. V usage is TRBV4-1 and J usage is TRBJ1-5, with D perhaps TRBD1 (5 bases). The CDR3 extends over 14 amino acids. Germline CDR1 is MGHRA and CDR2 is YSYEKL. Trimming removed 4 bases from V and 4 bases from J, with 11 bases in between. The CDR3, as DNA: TGCGCCAGCAGCCCAGAGGGGTTTAATCAGCCCCAGCATTTT. Encoded protein: CASSPEGFNQPQHF.

The rearrangement uses TRBV29-1 and TRBJ1-2; weak D call: TRBD1 (5 bases). The CDR3 is made up of 11 amino acids. CDR1 and CDR2 (germline): SQVTM, ANQGSEA. The V gene lost 7 bases and the J gene lost 5 bases, with 11 bases spanning the gap. In DNA form, the CDR3 reads TGCAGCGAAGGGACTGATTATGGCTACACCTTC. This gives the protein CSEGTDYGYTF.

This clonotype has a handful of counts. The chain links TRBV7-8 to TRBJ2-1; 12 nucleotides agree with TRBD1. Germline values: CDR1 SGHVS, CDR2 FQNEAQ. The CDR3 totals 15 residues. Trimming removed 5 bases from V and 6 bases from J; junction bases left unmatched: 5. The CDR3 DNA is TGTGCCAGCAGCCAGGGACAGGGGGCAGTCAATGAGCAGTTCTTC. It yields the protein CASSQGQGAVNEQFF.

V and J are TRBV18 and TRBJ2-5; 10 bases agree with TRBD2. Losses at the gene ends were 3 bases for V and 1 base for J; bases not matched to a gene: 11. CDR1 and CDR2 from the germline V gene are KGHSH and LQKENI. This CDR3 spans 18 amino acids. The CDR3 region is CASSPGLAGAGSQETQYF. The CDR3 bases are TGTGCCAGCTCACCCGGTCTAGCGGGGGCAGGGAGCCAAGAGACCCAGTACTTC.

Only a few counts were recorded for this clonotype. V is TRBV6-5 and J is TRBJ1-5, with 7 bases that match TRBD1. The CDR3 runs to 15 residues. J was trimmed by 1 base and V by 6 bases; bases with no gene match: 6. Germline CDR1 MNHEY, CDR2 SVGAGI. The CDR3 DNA is TGTGCCAGCAGCCTTACAGGGGCGAGCAATCAGCCCCAGCATTTT. Translation: CASSLTGASNQPQHF.

This clonotype was counted between two and nine times. The rearrangement joins TRBV9 to TRBJ2-3; 10 bases align to TRBD2. The CDR3 extends over 16 amino acids. Germline loops: CDR1 SGDLS, CDR2 YYNGEE. The junction had 5 bases not matched to a gene; V was cut back by 0 bases and J by 4 bases. The CDR3 bases are TGTGCCAGCAGCGTAGTGAGCGGGGGGGCAGCAGATACGCAGTATTTT. Encoded protein: CASSVVSGGAADTQYF.

This clonotype was seen more than once but under ten times. This chain links TRBV9 with TRBJ1-1; the match to TRBD1 covers 7 bases. V shed 2 bases and J 5 bases; nucleotides not matched to a gene: 6. CDR3 length: 14 residues. The germline V gene has CDR1 SGDLS and CDR2 YYNGEE. The CDR3 nucleotides are TGTGCCAGCAGCGTCCAGGGGGGGAGGACTGAAGCTTTCTTT. Its protein is CASSVQGGRTEAFF.

This clonotype has only a few counts. V is TRBV5-1 and J is TRBJ1-6; 7 bases match TRBD1. Germline lookup yields CDR1 SGHRS and CDR2 YFSETQ. The CDR3 is 16 residues long. The trim removed 3 bases at V and 6 bases at J, leaving 9 bases unmatched. The CDR3 DNA reads TGCGCCAGCAGCTCCCACCGGGACAGCTTTAATTCACCCCTCCACTTT. Its translation is CASSSHRDSFNSPLHF. Variable domain in full (rest from reference TRBV5-1 and TRBJ1-6): KAGVTQTPRYLIKTRGQQVTLSCSPISGHRSVSWYQQTPGQGLQFLFEYFSETQRNKGNFPGRFSGRQFSNSRSEMNVSTLELGDSALYLCASSSHRDSFNSPLHFGNGTRLTVT.

This clonotype was counted only a few times. V and J are TRBV6-4 and TRBJ2-3; TRBD2 matches at 13 bases. CDR1 is MRHNA, CDR2 SNTAGT, per germline. The CDR3 has 17 amino acids. The V and J ends lost 6 bases and 6 bases, in that order; junction bases with no gene match: 12. The CDR3: CASSPATSGGGADTQYF. The CDR3 nucleotides are TGTGCCAGCAGCCCAGCCACTAGCGGGGGGGGAGCCGATACGCAGTATTTT.

V usage is TRBV4-2 and J usage is TRBJ2-1; TRBD2 matches 8 bases. The V segment lost 4 bases and the J segment 3 bases; nucleotides outside the gene matches: 5. Looked up from germline, CDR1 is LGHNA and CDR2 is YNFKEQ. This CDR3 spans 15 amino acids. The CDR3, as DNA: TGTGCCAGCAGCCGGGGACTAGAGGACTACAATGAGCAGTTCTTC. This translates into CASSRGLEDYNEQFF.

The chain employs TRBV18 and TRBJ1-3, with no clear D. Germline lookup yields CDR1 KGHSH and CDR2 LQKENI. The CDR3 totals 15 residues. Trimming stripped 2 bases from V and 2 bases from J, with 10 bases between. The CDR3 reads CASSPYAGPGNTIYF. DNA of the CDR3: TGTGCCAGCTCACCATACGCGGGTCCTGGAAACACCATATATTTT.

The sample holds one count of this clonotype. The junction departs from the called germline gene at one end, perhaps through a read error. V gene TRBV9 combines with J gene TRBJ1-6; no clear D. Per germline, CDR1 SGDLS and CDR2 YYNGEE. This CDR3 contains 13 residues. CDR3 nucleotides: TGTGCCAGCAGCGTCACCTATAAGTCACCCCTCCACTTT. It translates to CASSVTYKSPLHF.

V usage is TRBV19 and J usage is TRBJ2-5; no clear D gene. Germline lookup yields CDR1 LNHDA and CDR2 SQIVND (reference sequence). CDR3 length: 11 amino acids. With 9 bases removed from V and 3 bases from J, the gap between germline ends came to 8 bases. The CDR3 bases are TGTGCCAGAAGACGGAAAGAGACCCAGTACTTC. This gives the protein CARRRKETQYF.

The chain uses TRBV20-1 and TRBJ1-5; D is unresolved. V lost 0 bases, J lost 4 bases, and 4 bases lay in between. Per the germline V gene, CDR1 is DFQATT and CDR2 is SNEGSKA (reference sequence). The CDR3 is 12 amino acids. The CDR3 is CSARDGNQPQHF. The DNA of the CDR3 is TGCAGTGCTAGAGATGGTAATCAGCCCCAGCATTTT.

The V gene is TRBV29-1, the J gene TRBJ2-7; 8 bases map to TRBD1. With V trimmed by 7 bases and J by 4 bases, 9 bases remained unmatched. The CDR3 extends over 13 amino acids. Germline values: CDR1 SQVTM, CDR2 ANQGSEA. CDR3 coding DNA: TGCAGCGCTGAGGGCCAGGGGGCGTACGAGCAGTACTTC. Translation gives CSAEGQGAYEQYF.

V is TRBV19 and J is TRBJ2-7; possibly TRBD2 for D (6 bases). This CDR3 has 15 residues. Germline V gives CDR1 LNHDA, CDR2 SQIVND (reference sequence). Trimming took off 1 base at V and 4 bases at J, with 14 bases between the two ends. Here the CDR3 reads CASSIAPTGGYEQYF. The CDR3 nucleotides read TGTGCCAGTAGTATAGCCCCGACCGGAGGGTACGAGCAGTACTTC.

This chain connects TRBV5-1 to TRBJ1-1, with D uncertain. This CDR3 comprises 15 residues. Trimming removed 4 bases from V and 1 base from J, with 14 bases in between. Germline V gene data show CDR1 as SGHRS and CDR2 as YFSETQ. CDR3 amino acids: CASSDGPQGNTEAFF. The CDR3, as DNA: TGCGCCAGCAGCGACGGACCCCAAGGGAACACTGAAGCTTTCTTT.

This clonotype was seen a few times. This chain uses TRBV3-1 with TRBJ1-1, with D possibly being TRBD1 (6 bases). The CDR3 consists of 15 residues. V shed 4 bases and J shed 3 bases, with 15 bases lying between them. CDR1 and CDR2 from the germline V gene are LGHDT and YNNKEL (reference sequence). The CDR3 DNA reads as TGTGCCAGCAGCCCCCAGGGGCATCGGTACACTGAAGCTTTCTTT. It yields the protein CASSPQGHRYTEAFF. Full variable domain (missing parts from reference TRBV3-1 and TRBJ1-1): DTAVSQTPKYLVTQMGNDKSIKCEQNLGHDTMYWYKQDSKKFLKIMFSYNNKELIINETVPNRFSPKSPDKAHLNLHINSLELGDSAVYFCASSPQGHRYTEAFFGQGTRLTVV.

This rearrangement joins TRBV28 to TRBJ2-1; D remains ambiguous. Per germline, CDR1 MDHEN and CDR2 SYDVKM. With 7 bases removed from V and 8 bases from J, the gap between germline ends came to 12 bases. The CDR3 extends over 12 amino acids. The CDR3 loop is CASKESVHEQFF. CDR3 nucleotide sequence: TGTGCCAGCAAGGAGAGTGTCCATGAGCAGTTCTTC.

The V call is TRBV7-4, the J call TRBJ2-3, with a possible D match to TRBD2 (6 bases). The V end lost 11 bases, the J end lost 3 bases, and 15 bases lay between the germline ends. This CDR3 comprises 13 residues. Germline CDR1 SGHVT, CDR2 SQSDAQ. The CDR3 nucleotides read TGTGCCTCCAGGGAGGACGGGACAGATACGCAGTATTTT. Translation: CASREDGTDTQYF.

This clonotype showed up many times. This chain uses TRBV7-2 with TRBJ2-1; 10 positions agree with TRBD2. Trimming cost V 6 bases and J 5 bases; bases outside gene matches: 7. The CDR3 runs to 15 residues. Germline V gives CDR1 SGHTA, CDR2 FQGNSA. CDR3 coding DNA: TGTGCCAGCAGGTTGCTAGCGGGGGACAACAATGAGCAGTTCTTC. This encodes CASRLLAGDNNEQFF.

This clonotype was seen more than once but under ten times. The rearrangement uses TRBV19 and TRBJ2-5; D possibly corresponds to TRBD1 (5 bases). V was clipped by 0 bases and J by 1 base, with 12 bases between them. Germline lookup yields CDR1 LNHDA and CDR2 SQIVND (reference sequence). This CDR3 comprises 16 residues. CDR3 DNA: TGTGCCAGTAGTATAGATCAAGACAGCTTCCAAGAGACCCAGTACTTC. Protein product: CASSIDQDSFQETQYF. Full variable domain (outside the CDR3, taken from reference TRBV19 and TRBJ2-5): DGGITQSPKYLFRKEGQNVTLSCEQNLNHDAMYWYRQDPGQGLRLIYYSQIVNDFQKGDIAEGYSVSREKKESFPLTVTSAQKNPTAFYLCASSIDQDSFQETQYFGPGTRLLVL.

The chain joins TRBV6-5 to TRBJ2-7; either TRBD1 or TRBD2 may fit D (5 bases each). The CDR3 loop spans 13 amino acids. V was cut by 2 bases and J by 5 bases, with 10 bases left in between. Germline V gives CDR1 MNHEY, CDR2 SVGAGI. CDR3 amino acids: CASSYGGFNEQYF. The CDR3 DNA sequence: TGTGCCAGCAGTTACGGGGGTTTCAACGAGCAGTACTTC.

This clonotype has just a few counts. The chain recombines TRBV5-1 with TRBJ2-5, with D tentatively TRBD1 or TRBD2 (5 bases each). CDR1 is SGHRS and CDR2 is YFSETQ in the germline V gene. The V and J ends lost 4 bases and 3 bases respectively, with 10 bases between them. CDR3 length equals 13 residues. CDR3: CASSVGREETQYF. Here the CDR3 DNA reads TGCGCCAGCAGCGTGGGACGGGAAGAGACCCAGTACTTC.

This clonotype was seen more than once but under ten times. The genes are TRBV4-3 and TRBJ2-3; D gene unclear. V was pared by 1 base and J by 0 bases, with 8 bases between. Germline V CDR1 and CDR2: LGHNA, YSLEER. The CDR3 runs to 15 residues. CDR3 loop: CASSQVQVSTDTQYF. DNA of the CDR3: TGCGCCAGCAGCCAAGTCCAGGTTAGCACAGATACGCAGTATTTT.

The chain combines TRBV5-1 with TRBJ2-5; a weak D match, TRBD2 (7 bases). Trimming removed 4 bases from V and 0 bases from J, with 13 bases in between. Germline values: CDR1 SGHRS, CDR2 YFSETQ. CDR3 size: 15 residues. In nucleotides, the CDR3 is TGCGCCAGCAGCCCGGAGGGGGGGCACCAAGAGACCCAGTACTTC. It yields the protein CASSPEGGHQETQYF.